The entry that follows covers one TCR beta chain sequence. No antigen is known for it. One end of the junction fails to match germline, which may point to a read error. The entry originates in a study of blood T cells in healthy people across ages. For the study at large: The template switching approach captured approximately one barcoded beta molecule for every two T cells. General study findings and limits: Roughly linear age-related decline in beta diversity appeared, significant by age roughly 40. The study found more naive CD4+ cells and higher diversity in long-lived than aged donors.

Through a sample-barcoded 5' primer and a J-beta primer mix, a second PCR was run for about 6 to 11 cycles. Every single cDNA molecule received a tag from a template-switch adaptor with 12 random nucleotides. One entry per CDR3 protein results from TCRdb running MiXCR on the 5' RACE reads. Among roughly 1.7 million distinct CDR3 sequences, roughly a third were seen once, and the ten largest hold 11%. Germline CDR1 and CDR2: SQVTM and ANQGSEA. The CDR3 has 16 residues. Sequencing used blood. The gene calls are TRBV29-1 and TRBJ2-7, with 8 positions matching TRBD1. This TCR was recovered from a woman aged 25-40 years in good health. CDR3 nucleotide sequence: TGCAGCTTTGAAGATCAAAGGACAGGGAGGACCTACGAGCAGTACTTC. The encoded protein is CSFEDQRTGRTYEQYF.